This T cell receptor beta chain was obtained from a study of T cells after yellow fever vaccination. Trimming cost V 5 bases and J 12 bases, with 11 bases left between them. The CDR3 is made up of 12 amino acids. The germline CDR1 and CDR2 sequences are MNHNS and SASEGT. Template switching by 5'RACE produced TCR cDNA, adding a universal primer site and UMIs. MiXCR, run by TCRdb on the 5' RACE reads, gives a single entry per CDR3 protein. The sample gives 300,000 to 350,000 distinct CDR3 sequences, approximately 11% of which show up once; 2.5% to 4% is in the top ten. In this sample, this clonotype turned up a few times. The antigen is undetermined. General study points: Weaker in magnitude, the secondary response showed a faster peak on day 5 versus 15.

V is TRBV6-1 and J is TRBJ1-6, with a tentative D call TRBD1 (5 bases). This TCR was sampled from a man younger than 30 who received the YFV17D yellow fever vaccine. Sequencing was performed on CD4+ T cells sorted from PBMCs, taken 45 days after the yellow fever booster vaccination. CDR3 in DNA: TGTGCCAGCAGTCGCCCGGGGGGACCCCTCCACTTT. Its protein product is CASSRPGGPLHF.